This entry is about one T cell receptor (beta chain). This record comes from a study of blood T cell repertoires in COVID-19. CDR3 length: 15 residues. Looked up from germline, CDR1 is SGHNT and CDR2 is YYREEE (reference sequence). Between the trimmed V and J ends, which lost 4 bases and 0 bases, there was a span of 11 bases. Method: immunoSEQ multiplex PCR; TCRdb's copy keeps in-frame clones and lacks some. The sample records under 250,000 clones, approximately 91% being singletons. The V gene is TRBV5-4, the J gene TRBJ1-3, with D maybe TRBD1 (6 bases). The specimen was peripheral blood. This clonotype was obtained from a man between 60 and 70 years old who had recovered from COVID-19. CDR3 sequence: CASSTGTGSGNTIYF. In nucleotides, the CDR3 is TGTGCCAGCAGCACAGGGACGGGCTCTGGAAACACCATATATTTT.